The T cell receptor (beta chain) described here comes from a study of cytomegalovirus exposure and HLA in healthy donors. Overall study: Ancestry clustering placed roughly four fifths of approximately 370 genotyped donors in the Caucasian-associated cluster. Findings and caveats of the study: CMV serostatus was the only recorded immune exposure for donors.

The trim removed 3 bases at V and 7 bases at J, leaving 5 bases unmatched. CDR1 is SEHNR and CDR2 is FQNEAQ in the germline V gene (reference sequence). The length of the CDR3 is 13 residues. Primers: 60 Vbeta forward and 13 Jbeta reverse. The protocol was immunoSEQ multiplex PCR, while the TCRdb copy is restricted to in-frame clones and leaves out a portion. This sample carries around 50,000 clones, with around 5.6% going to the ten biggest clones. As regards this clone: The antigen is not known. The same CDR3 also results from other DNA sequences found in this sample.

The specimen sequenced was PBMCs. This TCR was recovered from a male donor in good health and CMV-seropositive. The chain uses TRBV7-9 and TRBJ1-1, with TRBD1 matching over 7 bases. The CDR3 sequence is CASSLRGQGEAFF. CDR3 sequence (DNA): TGTGCCAGCAGCTTGAGGGGGCAGGGTGAAGCTTTCTTT.